One sample yielded the 23 T cell receptor beta chains listed below, sequenced in a study of blood T cell repertoires in COVID-19. Libraries were prepared by immunoSEQ multiplex PCR; TCRdb keeps only in-frame clonotypes and omits some of them. The sample lists roughly 140,000 clones, 75% to 90% seen once, with about 4% in the top ten. The sequencing sample was made of peripheral blood. The receptors derive from an older woman with active or convalescent COVID-19.

V and J are TRBV14 and TRBJ1-5; 8 bases fit TRBD1. This CDR3 is 13 amino acids long. Germline CDR1 reads SGHDN; CDR2 reads FVKESK. Trimming cost V 3 bases and J 5 bases; bases outside gene matches: 0. CDR3 nucleotides: TGTGCCAGCAGCCAGACAGGGGATCAGCCCCAGCATTTT. Amino acids: CASSQTGDQPQHF.

This chain connects TRBV12-3 or TRBV12-4 to TRBJ2-7; D ambiguous. The V and J ends lost 10 bases and 1 base respectively, with 8 bases between them. This CDR3 contains 11 residues. CDR3 bases: TGTGCCACCTCCAGGTCCTACGAGCAGTACTTC. This translates into CATSRSYEQYF.

The chain uses TRBV10-1 and TRBJ1-1; no reliable D call. This CDR3 has 18 amino acids. Looked up from germline, CDR1 is WNHNN and CDR2 is SYGVQD (reference sequence). V dropped 7 bases and J dropped 1 base, with 25 bases sitting between them. CDR3 bases: TGCGCCAGCACCCTCCCGGCGGGTAACACCTCGTGGAACACTGAAGCTTTCTTT. Translated: CASTLPAGNTSWNTEAFF.

For the CDR3, the DNA is TGTGCCAGCAGCTTAGCCCCGGGACAGCTAAACTACGAGCAGTACTTC. Its translation: CASSLAPGQLNYEQYF. The chain recombines TRBV7-2 with TRBJ2-7; 7 bases are a match to TRBD1. V lost 0 bases and J lost 3; bases outside the gene matches: 8. This CDR3 has 16 residues. The germline V gene encodes CDR1 SGHTA and CDR2 FQGNSA.

This chain links TRBV5-1 with TRBJ2-3; perhaps TRBD2 as D (6 bases). This CDR3 has 13 residues. The V gene lost 5 bases and the J gene lost 4 bases, with 11 bases spanning the gap. In germline, CDR1 is SGHRS, CDR2 YFSETQ. The CDR3 here is CASRSGTADTQYF. As DNA, the CDR3 is TGCGCCAGCAGGTCCGGGACTGCAGATACGCAGTATTTT.

This clone was recorded only once. The genes are TRBV18 and TRBJ1-3; possible D gene TRBD1, 6 bases. CDR1 is KGHSH, CDR2 LQKENI, per germline. CDR3 size: 18 residues. Between the trimmed V and J ends, which lost 5 bases and 0 bases, there was a span of 20 bases. The CDR3 loop is CASSTRQAGEYSGNTIYF. The DNA for the CDR3 is TGTGCCAGCTCAACACGACAGGCTGGGGAGTACTCTGGAAACACCATATATTTT. The variable domain in full, completed from reference TRBV18 and TRBJ1-3, reads NAGVMQNPRHLVRRRGQEARLRCSPMKGHSHVYWYRQLPEEGLKFMVYLQKENIIDESGMPKERFSAEFPKEGPSILRIQQVVRGDSAAYFCASSTRQAGEYSGNTIYFGEGSWLTVV.

This rearrangement joins TRBV5-1 to TRBJ2-5; D may be TRBD2 (7 bases). The CDR3 length is 14 residues. Trimming took off 7 bases at V and 2 bases at J, with 15 bases between the two ends. In germline, CDR1 is SGHRS, CDR2 YFSETQ. CDR3: CASGRGMEQETQYF. DNA of the CDR3: TGCGCCAGCGGGAGGGGGATGGAGCAAGAGACCCAGTACTTC.

The J gene is TRBJ2-1, the V gene TRBV6-2 or TRBV6-3; TRBD2 matches at 14 bases. CDR3 length: 15 amino acids. V dropped 2 bases and J dropped 8; count of bases not matched to a gene: 2. Germline lookup yields CDR1 MNHEY and CDR2 SVGEGT. CDR3 nucleotides: TGTGCCAGCAGTTACGGGACTAGCGGGGGTTATGAGCAGTTCTTC. Translated, it gives CASSYGTSGGYEQFF.

The V and J genes are TRBV7-6 and TRBJ2-3; D gene ambiguous. The CDR3 length is 17 residues. Trimming removed 5 bases from V and 2 bases from J, with 20 bases in between. Germline CDR1 reads SGHVS; CDR2 reads FNYEAQ. The CDR3 region has the DNA TGTGCCAGCAGCCCTCGGGTGGCCGAATCTTACACAGATACGCAGTATTTT. Its protein product is CASSPRVAESYTDTQYF.

The chain employs TRBV29-1 and TRBJ1-3; maybe TRBD1 (5 bases). The V end lost 7 bases, the J end lost 0 bases, and 10 bases lay between the germline ends. Germline V gives CDR1 SQVTM, CDR2 ANQGSEA. CDR3 length: 13 residues. The CDR3 DNA sequence: TGCAGCGCCGTGACAGTCTCTGGAAACACCATATATTTT. It encodes CSAVTVSGNTIYF.

V gene TRBV6-2 or TRBV6-3 combines with J gene TRBJ2-2; 8 positions agree with TRBD1. V lost 3 bases to trimming and J lost 0 bases; unmatched junction nucleotides: 9. Germline V gene lookup returns CDR1 MNHEY and CDR2 SVGEGT. The CDR3 runs 18 residues. The DNA for the CDR3 is TGTGCCAGCAGTTATTTTCAGGGGGCCCGCGCGAACACCGGGGAGCTGTTTTTT. Its translation: CASSYFQGARANTGELFF.

This rearrangement joins TRBV10-1 to TRBJ1-4; D might be TRBD1 (6 bases). The CDR3 totals 13 residues. Germline loops: CDR1 WNHNN, CDR2 SYGVQD (reference sequence). V gave up 6 bases and J gave up 6 bases, with 11 bases separating them. The CDR3 protein is CASSQGLDEKLFF. The CDR3 nucleotides read TGCGCCAGCAGCCAGGGGTTGGATGAAAAACTGTTTTTT.

The V and J genes are TRBV11-1 and TRBJ2-3; perhaps TRBD2 as D (5 bases). From germline, CDR1 is SGHAT and CDR2 FQDESV (reference sequence). This CDR3 comprises 15 residues. Trimming pared 1 base from V and 4 bases from J, leaving 12 bases between. This CDR3 is CASSLGGFGADTQYF. DNA for the CDR3: TGTGCCAGCAGCTTAGGGGGATTCGGGGCAGATACGCAGTATTTT. Full variable domain (outside the CDR3, taken from reference TRBV11-1 and TRBJ2-3): EAEVAQSPRYKITEKSQAVAFWCDPISGHATLYWYRQILGQGPELLVQFQDESVVDDSQLPKDRFSAERLKGVDSTLKIQPAELGDSAMYLCASSLGGFGADTQYFGPGTRLTVL.

This rearrangement joins TRBV5-5 to TRBJ1-2; D ambiguous. Trimming took 2 bases from V and 6 from J, leaving 11 bases between them. The CDR3 has 13 residues. Looked up from germline, CDR1 is SGHKS and CDR2 is YYEKEE (reference sequence). The CDR3 DNA reads as TGTGCCAGCAGCTTAAGTGGTAGCCATGGCTACACCTTC. It specifies CASSLSGSHGYTF.

The chain carries TRBV4-3 and TRBJ2-2; possible D gene TRBD1, 6 bases. Looked up from germline, CDR1 is LGHNA and CDR2 is YSLEER. The CDR3 is 15 residues long. V lost 5 bases to trimming and J lost 0 bases, with 10 bases between them. The CDR3 here is CASSSQGANTGELFF. As DNA, the CDR3 is TGCGCCAGCAGCTCACAGGGAGCGAACACCGGGGAGCTGTTTTTT.

V and J are TRBV18 and TRBJ2-7; TRBD1 agrees at 7 bases. The CDR3 is made up of 15 amino acids. V lost 5 bases and J lost 2; bases outside the gene matches: 9. In germline, CDR1 is KGHSH, CDR2 LQKENI. The DNA of the CDR3 is TGTGCCAGCTCAGGCGCCGGGACAGACACCTACGAGCAGTACTTC. It codes for CASSGAGTDTYEQYF.

The gene calls are TRBV7-2 and TRBJ2-3, with 9 nucleotides matching TRBD2. Germline V gene lookup returns CDR1 SGHTA and CDR2 FQGNSA. Trimming cost V 4 bases and J 3 bases; bases outside gene matches: 11. This CDR3 contains 17 residues. The CDR3 nucleotides read TGTGCCAGCAGCTCGCAGGGAGCGGGGGGTTATACAGATACGCAGTATTTT. Protein: CASSSQGAGGYTDTQYF.

The rearrangement joins TRBV12-3 or TRBV12-4 to TRBJ1-1; 7 nucleotides agree with TRBD1. The CDR3 covers 13 residues. J lost 5 bases, V lost 3 bases, and 3 bases had no gene match. CDR3 coding DNA: TGTGCCAGCAGTTTGGCGGGACAGACTGAAGCTTTCTTT. Amino acid sequence: CASSLAGQTEAFF.

The V call is TRBV25-1, the J call TRBJ1-3; D perhaps matches TRBD1 (6 bases). This CDR3 region has 14 residues. CDR1 is MGHDK, CDR2 SYGVNS, per germline. V lost 3 bases to trimming and J lost 4 bases, with 10 bases between them. CDR3 region: CASSETGRGNTIYF. CDR3 in DNA: TGTGCCAGCAGTGAGACAGGTCGAGGAAACACCATATATTTT.

This clone was detected a few times. J is TRBJ1-5 and V is TRBV2; D possibly corresponds to TRBD1 (6 bases). The germline gives CDR1 SNHLY, CDR2 FYNNEI. V was pared by 3 bases and J by 6 bases, with 12 bases between. The CDR3 covers 14 residues. CDR3 amino acids: CASSDQQGSQPQHF. DNA for the CDR3: TGTGCCAGCAGTGACCAACAGGGCAGTCAGCCCCAGCATTTT.

The chain joins TRBV19 to TRBJ2-3; 8 bases agree with TRBD1. The CDR3 loop spans 14 amino acids. The germline CDR1 and CDR2 sequences are LNHDA and SQIVND (reference sequence). Trimming took 6 bases from V and 2 from J; bases not matched to a gene: 4. The CDR3 is CASRTGGHTDTQYF. The CDR3 nucleotides read TGTGCCAGTAGAACAGGGGGACACACAGATACGCAGTATTTT.

The V and J genes are TRBV11-2 and TRBJ2-5; D is perhaps TRBD2 (6 bases). The CDR3 is 16 amino acids. CDR1 is SGHAT, CDR2 FQNNGV, per germline. V dropped 6 bases and J dropped 2 bases, with 19 bases sitting between them. This chain's CDR3 is CASSSRQTTRQETQYF. The CDR3 DNA sequence: TGTGCCAGCAGTTCCCGACAGACGACTAGGCAAGAGACCCAGTACTTC.

The chain couples TRBV10-3 to TRBJ2-3; 7 bases align to TRBD1. Germline V CDR1 and CDR2: ENHRY, SYGVKD. This CDR3 comprises 15 residues. The ends lost 2 bases at V and 1 base at J; junction bases unmatched: 3. The CDR3 sequence: CAISELGQGTDTQYF. The CDR3 DNA reads TGTGCCATCAGTGAGCTTGGACAGGGCACAGATACGCAGTATTTT.